The entry that follows covers one TCR beta chain sequence. Its antigen is as yet unknown. After isolation, RNA underwent reverse transcription to generate cDNA as the sequencing template. The table came from immunoSEQ multiplex PCR; TCRdb's copy has only in-frame clones and leaves some out. There are about 150,000 clones in the sample; 40% to 65% occur only once, and less than 20% lies in the top ten. PBMC-derived CD4+ and CD8+ T cells were sorted. These data belong to a study of CD8+ T cells in alopecia areata. The wider study: Patients remained on tofacitinib for 6 to 18 months and then went 6 months without it. Study-wide results and caveats: The study also sequences resident alphabeta T cells of normal skin in scalp samples.

Germline V gene lookup returns CDR1 SEHNR and CDR2 FQNEAQ (reference sequence). V gave up 5 bases and J gave up 5 bases, with 12 bases separating them. The CDR3 sequence is 14 residues long. The sample consisted of CD8+ T cells sorted from blood, taken at week 0. The rearrangement joins TRBV7-9 to TRBJ2-2; maybe TRBD2 (5 bases). This receptor was taken from a human donor with alopecia areata. The CDR3 reads CASSADAGTGELFF. As DNA, the CDR3 is TGTGCCAGCAGCGCCGACGCGGGTACCGGGGAGCTGTTTTTT.